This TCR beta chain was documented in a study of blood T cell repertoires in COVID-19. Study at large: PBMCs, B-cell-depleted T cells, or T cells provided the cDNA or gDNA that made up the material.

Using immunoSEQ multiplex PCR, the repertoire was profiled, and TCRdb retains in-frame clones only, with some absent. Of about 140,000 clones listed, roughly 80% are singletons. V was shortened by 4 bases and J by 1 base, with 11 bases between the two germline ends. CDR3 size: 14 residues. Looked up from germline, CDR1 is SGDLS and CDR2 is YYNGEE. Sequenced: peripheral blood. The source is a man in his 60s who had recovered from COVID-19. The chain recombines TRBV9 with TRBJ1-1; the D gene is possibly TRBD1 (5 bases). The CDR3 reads CASSPHGANTEAFF. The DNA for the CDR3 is TGTGCCAGCAGCCCCCATGGGGCGAACACTGAAGCTTTCTTT.